This TCR beta chain was recovered during a study of blood T cells in healthy people across ages. The germline CDR1 and CDR2 sequences are KGHDR and SFDVKD. This CDR3 contains 15 residues. With respect to this clonotype: One junction end disagrees with the germline gene, perhaps due to a read error.

A sample-barcoded 5' primer and a J-beta primer mix were used in a second PCR of about 7 to 11 cycles. TCRdb called the 5' RACE reads again in MiXCR, with one record for every CDR3 protein. This sample has 450,000 to 650,000 distinct CDR3 sequences, with around 24% found just once. Collection of roughly 9.6 milliliters of peripheral blood was performed for each donor. These data were also filed under a second study, of T cells of mothers and their children.

Material: blood. The receptor was isolated from a boy between 10 and 17 years old in good health. The V and J genes are TRBV24-1 and TRBJ2-1, with D possibly TRBD1 on 6 matching bases. Written as DNA, the CDR3 is TGTGCCACCAGTGAGCCAGAACAGGGATTGGAGACCCAGAACTTC. It translates to CATSEPEQGLETQNF.